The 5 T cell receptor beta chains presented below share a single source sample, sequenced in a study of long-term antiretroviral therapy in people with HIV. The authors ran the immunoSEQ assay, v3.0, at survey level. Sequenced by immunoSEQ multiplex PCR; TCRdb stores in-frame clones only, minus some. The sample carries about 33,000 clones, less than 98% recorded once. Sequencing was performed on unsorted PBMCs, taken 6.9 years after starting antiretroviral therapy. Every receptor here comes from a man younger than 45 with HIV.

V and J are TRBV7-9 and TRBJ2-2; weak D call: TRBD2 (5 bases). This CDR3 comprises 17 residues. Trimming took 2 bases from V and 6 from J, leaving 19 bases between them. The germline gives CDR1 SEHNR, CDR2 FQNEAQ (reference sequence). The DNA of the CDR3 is TGTGCCAGCAGCTTACTCGCCGGGATAGGAGGATCCGGGGAGCTGTTTTTT. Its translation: CASSLLAGIGGSGELFF.

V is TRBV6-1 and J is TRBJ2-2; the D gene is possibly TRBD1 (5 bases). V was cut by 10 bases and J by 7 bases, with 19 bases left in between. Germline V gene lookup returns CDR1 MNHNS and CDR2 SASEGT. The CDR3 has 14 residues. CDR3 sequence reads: CATLDQGMGGELFF. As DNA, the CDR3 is TGTGCCACCTTGGACCAGGGAATGGGCGGGGAGCTGTTTTTT.

The CDR3 reads CASSQTGRVDYTF. CDR3 DNA: TGTGCCAGCAGCCAAACCGGGAGGGTTGACTACACCTTC. The V gene is TRBV7-6, the J gene TRBJ1-2; no clear D gene. Germline CDR1 is SGHVS and CDR2 is FNYEAQ. Trimming took off 5 bases at V and 10 bases at J, with 17 bases between the two ends. The CDR3 length is 13 residues.

The CDR3 here is CASSYSSSGRGGQYF. Written as DNA, the CDR3 is TGTGCCAGCAGTTACTCGAGTTCTGGCCGGGGGGGTCAGTACTTC. J is TRBJ2-4 and V is TRBV6-5; 8 positions agree with TRBD2. Germline values: CDR1 MNHEY, CDR2 SVGAGI. Trimming at V came to 0 bases and at J to 12 bases, leaving 10 bases not matched to a gene. The CDR3 is made up of 15 amino acids.

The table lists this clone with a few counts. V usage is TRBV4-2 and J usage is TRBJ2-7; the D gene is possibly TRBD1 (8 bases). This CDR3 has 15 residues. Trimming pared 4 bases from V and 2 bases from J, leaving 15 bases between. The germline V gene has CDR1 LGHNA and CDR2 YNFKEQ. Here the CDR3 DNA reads TGTGCCAGCAGCCCTTACAGGGGGGGAGCCTACGAGCAGTACTTC. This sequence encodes CASSPYRGGAYEQYF.